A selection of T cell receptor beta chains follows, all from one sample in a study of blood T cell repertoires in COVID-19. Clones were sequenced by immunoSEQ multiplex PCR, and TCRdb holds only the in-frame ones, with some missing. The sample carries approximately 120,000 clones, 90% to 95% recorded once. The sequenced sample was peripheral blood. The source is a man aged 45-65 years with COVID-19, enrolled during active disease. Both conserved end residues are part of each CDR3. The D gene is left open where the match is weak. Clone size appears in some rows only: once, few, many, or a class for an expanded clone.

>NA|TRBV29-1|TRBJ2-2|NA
CSVVYNTGELFF
TGCAGCGTTGTCTATAACACCGGGGAGCTGTTTTTT
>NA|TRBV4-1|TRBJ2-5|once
CASSQGRQVQETQYF
TGCGCCAGCAGCCAAGGAAGGCAGGTACAAGAGACCCAGTACTTC
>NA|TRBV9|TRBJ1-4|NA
CASSVAQGGEKLFF
TGTGCCAGCAGCGTAGCGCAGGGCGGTGAAAAACTGTTTTTT
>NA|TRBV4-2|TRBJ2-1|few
CASSQVPGAPMQFF
TGTGCCAGCAGCCAAGTCCCGGGAGCCCCAATGCAGTTCTTC
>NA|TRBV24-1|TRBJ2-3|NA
CATSISGDGTDTQYF
TGTGCCACCAGTATATCGGGAGACGGCACAGATACGCAGTATTTT
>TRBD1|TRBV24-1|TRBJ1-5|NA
CATSFGLGTGGNNSNQPQHF
TGTGCCACCTCTTTTGGGCTCGGGACAGGGGGCAATAATAGCAATCAGCCCCAGCATTTT
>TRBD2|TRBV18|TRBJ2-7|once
CASSPTAGGPYEQYF
TGTGCCAGCTCACCCACAGCGGGAGGCCCCTACGAGCAGTACTTC
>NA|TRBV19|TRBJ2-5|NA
CASSIYGIGTGETQYF
TGTGCCAGTAGTATTTACGGAATCGGTACAGGAGAGACCCAGTACTTC
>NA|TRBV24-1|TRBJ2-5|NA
CATSTGGPQETQYF
TGTGCCACCAGCACCGGAGGGCCCCAAGAGACCCAGTACTTC
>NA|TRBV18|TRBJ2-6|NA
CASSPLEGASSGANVLTF
TGTGCCAGCTCACCACTCGAGGGAGCGAGCTCTGGGGCCAACGTCCTGACTTTC
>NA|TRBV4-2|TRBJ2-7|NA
CASSHNGQGGIYEQYF
TGTGCCAGCAGCCACAACGGCCAAGGGGGAATCTACGAGCAGTACTTC
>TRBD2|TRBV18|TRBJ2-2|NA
CASSPLPGTSGRNTGELFF
TGTGCCAGCTCACCACTTCCCGGGACTAGCGGGAGGAACACCGGGGAGCTGTTTTTT
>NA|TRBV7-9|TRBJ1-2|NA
CASSLGPGATF
TGTGCCAGCAGCTTAGGGCCAGGGGCGACCTTC
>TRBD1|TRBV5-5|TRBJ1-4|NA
CASSFPGQRLFF
TGTGCCAGCAGCTTCCCGGGACAGAGATTGTTTTTT
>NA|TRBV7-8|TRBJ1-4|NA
CASSLATGRGLEKLFF
TGTGCCAGCAGCTTAGCTACTGGAAGAGGTTTAGAAAAACTGTTTTTT
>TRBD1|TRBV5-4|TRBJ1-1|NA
CASSLQEGGGFSEAFF
TGTGCCAGCAGCTTGCAGGAAGGGGGCGGGTTTTCTGAAGCTTTCTTT
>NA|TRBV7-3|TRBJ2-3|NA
CASSLLSSTDTQYF
TGTGCCAGCAGCTTACTTTCTAGCACAGATACGCAGTATTTT
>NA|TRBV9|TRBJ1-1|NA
CASSMGTPNTEAFF
TGTGCCAGCAGCATGGGGACACCGAACACTGAAGCTTTCTTT
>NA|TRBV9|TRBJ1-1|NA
CASSASTGGNTEAFF
TGTGCCAGCAGCGCCTCCACCGGGGGAAACACTGAAGCTTTCTTT
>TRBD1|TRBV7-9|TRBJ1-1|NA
CASSHYRGTEAFF
TGTGCCAGCAGCCACTACAGGGGCACTGAAGCTTTCTTT
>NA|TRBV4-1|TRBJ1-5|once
CASSQSPGEKQPQHF
TGCGCCAGCAGCCAAAGTCCAGGGGAGAAACAGCCCCAGCATTTT
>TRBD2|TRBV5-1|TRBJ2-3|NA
CASSSGTSGTGGTDTQYF
TGCGCCAGCAGCTCCGGGACTAGCGGGACAGGGGGCACAGATACGCAGTATTTT
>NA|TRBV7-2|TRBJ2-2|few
CASSSYTGELFF
TGTGCCAGCAGCTCCTACACCGGGGAGCTGTTTTTT
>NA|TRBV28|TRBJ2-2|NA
CASSPPSPGTINTGELFF
TGTGCCAGCAGCCCACCAAGTCCCGGGACAATTAACACCGGGGAGCTGTTTTTT
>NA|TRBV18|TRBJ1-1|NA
CASAGQRNTEAFF
TGTGCCAGCGCTGGACAGAGGAACACTGAAGCTTTCTTT
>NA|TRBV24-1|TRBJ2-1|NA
CATSEPQGYNEQFF
TGTGCCACCAGTGAACCACAGGGCTACAATGAGCAGTTCTTC
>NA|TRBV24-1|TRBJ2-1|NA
CATSSPGRTQKEQFF
TGTGCCACCAGTTCGCCGGGGAGGACCCAAAAGGAGCAGTTCTTC
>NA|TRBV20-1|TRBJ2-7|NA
CSAQFYEQYF
TGCAGTGCCCAATTCTACGAGCAGTACTTC
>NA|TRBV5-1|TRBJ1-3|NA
CASSLGSSGNTIYF
TGCGCCAGCAGCTTGGGCAGCTCTGGAAACACCATATATTTT
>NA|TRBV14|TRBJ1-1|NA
CASSQDNRESEAFF
TGTGCCAGCAGCCAAGACAACAGGGAAAGTGAAGCTTTCTTT
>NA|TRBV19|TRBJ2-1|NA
CASSPFQDSYNEQFF
TGTGCCAGTAGTCCGTTCCAGGACTCCTACAATGAGCAGTTCTTC
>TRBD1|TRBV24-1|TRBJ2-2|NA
CATKDRGDGGELFF
TGTGCCACCAAGGACAGGGGGGATGGCGGGGAGCTGTTTTTT
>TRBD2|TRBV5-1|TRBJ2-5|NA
CASSLVGTSEETQYF
TGCGCCAGCAGCTTGGTAGGGACTAGCGAAGAGACCCAGTACTTC
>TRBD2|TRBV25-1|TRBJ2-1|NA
CASSEATSGKTAYNEQFF
TGTGCCAGCAGTGAAGCAACTAGCGGGAAAACGGCCTACAATGAGCAGTTCTTC
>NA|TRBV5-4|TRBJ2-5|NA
CASSTAGTQYF
TGTGCCAGCAGCACCGCAGGGACCCAGTACTTC
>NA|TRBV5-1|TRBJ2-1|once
CASRGGTAAEQFF
TGCGCCAGCAGGGGCGGGACAGCCGCCGAGCAGTTCTTC
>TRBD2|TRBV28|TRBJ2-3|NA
CASSLSGRLDTQYF
TGTGCCAGCAGCCTCAGCGGGAGGCTGGATACGCAGTATTTT
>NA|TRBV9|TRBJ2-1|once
CASSPRDLGALEQFF
TGTGCCAGCAGCCCGAGGGACTTAGGCGCTTTGGAGCAGTTCTTC
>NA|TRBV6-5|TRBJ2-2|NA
CASRAGLINTGELFF
TGTGCCAGCAGGGCCGGACTGATTAACACCGGGGAGCTGTTTTTT
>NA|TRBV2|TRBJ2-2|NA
CASRMDWTGELFF
TGTGCCAGCAGGATGGACTGGACCGGGGAGCTGTTTTTT
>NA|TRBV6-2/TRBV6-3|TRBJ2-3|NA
CASSYPGEGSAPTSTDTQYF
TGTGCCAGCAGTTACCCGGGGGAAGGGAGCGCACCTACTAGCACAGATACGCAGTATTTT
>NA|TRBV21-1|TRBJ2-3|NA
CANKATGTSDSRPGTDTQYF
TGTGCCAACAAAGCCACCGGGACTAGCGACTCCCGGCCGGGCACAGATACGCAGTATTTT
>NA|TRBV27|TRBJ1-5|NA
CASSFSGFNQPQHF
TGTGCCAGCAGTTTTTCAGGGTTCAATCAGCCCCAGCATTTT
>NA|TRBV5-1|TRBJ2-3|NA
CASSLPVGGTDTQYF
TGCGCCAGCAGCTTGCCGGTGGGGGGAACAGATACGCAGTATTTT